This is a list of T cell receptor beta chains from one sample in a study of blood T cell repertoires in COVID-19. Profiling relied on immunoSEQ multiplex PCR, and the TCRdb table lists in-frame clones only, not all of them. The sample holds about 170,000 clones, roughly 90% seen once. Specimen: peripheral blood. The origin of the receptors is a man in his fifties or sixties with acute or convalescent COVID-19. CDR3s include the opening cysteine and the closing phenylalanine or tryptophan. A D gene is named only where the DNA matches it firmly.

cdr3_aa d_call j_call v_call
CASSWAGTGGYGYTF TRBD1 TRBJ1-2 TRBV27
CSVEGGGDEQYF NA TRBJ2-7 TRBV29-1
CASGSSAVSGEQFF NA TRBJ2-1 TRBV12-5
CASSPRAGENYGYTF NA TRBJ1-2 TRBV4-1
CASSVGRTGGGNVEKLFF TRBD1 TRBJ1-4 TRBV9
CATSSPGLGSYEQYF TRBD2 TRBJ2-7 TRBV15
CASSGRRMVGDTQYF NA TRBJ2-3 TRBV3-1/TRBV3-2
CASSLRTVEAFF NA TRBJ1-1 TRBV7-9
CASSLAGSPLHF NA TRBJ1-6 TRBV13
CASSKEPGLAGKMGTDTQYF TRBD2 TRBJ2-3 TRBV4-1
CASSPQGLEAFF NA TRBJ1-1 TRBV7-2
CASSLNRGLSTDTQYF TRBD1 TRBJ2-3 TRBV7-9
CATSDYRYEQYF NA TRBJ2-7 TRBV19
CASSESLNQPQHF NA TRBJ1-5 TRBV6-1
CASIGQPLGEQYF NA TRBJ2-7 TRBV28
CASSLGQDYEQYF NA TRBJ2-7 TRBV5-4
CASSYYVRDGSYEQYF NA TRBJ2-7 TRBV6-6
CASSQLQADGTEAFF NA TRBJ1-1 TRBV4-2
CASSVDRGSYNEQFF TRBD1 TRBJ2-1 TRBV7-3
CASSPGGYGYTF NA TRBJ1-2 TRBV6-6
CASSLGRDQPQHF NA TRBJ1-5 TRBV27
CASSFGGTSGTGELFF TRBD2 TRBJ2-2 TRBV5-1
CASSQDGGATYNSPLHF NA TRBJ1-6 TRBV3-1/TRBV3-2
CASSFPGGRHYSYEQYF NA TRBJ2-7 TRBV7-9
CASSAAGNRDNEQFF NA TRBJ2-1 TRBV6-5
CASMGHLNYGYTF NA TRBJ1-2 TRBV6-5
CATSIGTGGSGANVLTF TRBD1 TRBJ2-6 TRBV15
CASPGGSTEAFF TRBD1 TRBJ1-1 TRBV5-8
CSVGRWGQLTGELFF TRBD1 TRBJ2-2 TRBV29-1
CASSARGGLNTEAFF NA TRBJ1-1 TRBV5-4
CASTWDREGNEQFF TRBD1 TRBJ2-1 TRBV25-1
CASSSFRATGNTIYF NA TRBJ1-3 TRBV11-2
CASSLDGTDEKLFF NA TRBJ1-4 TRBV5-1
CASSPLGARVGNTIYF NA TRBJ1-3 TRBV9
CASNYWGRGTEAFF TRBD1 TRBJ1-1 TRBV28
CASRGGASNQPQHF NA TRBJ1-5 TRBV2
CASSPPGQGIPFSNQPQHF TRBD1 TRBJ1-5 TRBV28
CASSQRNREAGEQYF NA TRBJ2-7 TRBV18
CASSLGSDTEAFF NA TRBJ1-1 TRBV18
CASSQYSGDTVGGGYTF NA TRBJ1-2 TRBV4-2
CASSSPPAGQGTSNYGYTF TRBD1 TRBJ1-2 TRBV5-1
CAIRWTGENYGYTF TRBD1 TRBJ1-2 TRBV10-3
CASSSDYSEQFF NA TRBJ2-1 TRBV7-2
CASSLRQDEKLFF NA TRBJ1-4 TRBV11-2
CASSTKPGTLWSYEQYF NA TRBJ2-7 TRBV7-8
CASSLAYRGQGYTF TRBD1 TRBJ1-2 TRBV7-2